This T cell receptor beta chain appears in the sequencing data of a study of identical twins. This clonotype was observed many times. No antigen is known for it. cDNA molecules carried unique molecular identifiers, and template switching added a universal primer site. TCRdb processed the 5' RACE reads anew with MiXCR; each CDR3 protein has one entry. Of approximately 1.8 million distinct CDR3 sequences in the sample, about 31% were seen once. The V segment lost 0 bases and the J segment 2 bases; nucleotides outside the gene matches: 4. CDR1 and CDR2 (germline): MGHRA, YSYEKL. The CDR3 runs 16 residues. Regarding the study as a whole: Models, which agreed with sharing between unrelated individuals, nonetheless underestimated the out-of-frame TCR alpha sharing seen in monozygotic twins. Partial confounding of zero-insertion analyses by invariant MAIT and iNKT cells was possible.

The sample taken for sequencing was cord blood. This receptor was identified in a newborn girl in good health. The chain combines TRBV4-1 with TRBJ2-3; 8 bases line up with TRBD2. This CDR3 is CASSQDSGAYTDTQYF. CDR3 coding DNA: TGCGCCAGCAGCCAAGATAGCGGGGCGTACACAGATACGCAGTATTTT.